This passage covers 14 T cell receptor beta chains from one sample sequenced in a study. TCRdb called the 5' RACE reads again in MiXCR, with one record for every CDR3 protein. Of about 43,000 distinct CDR3 sequences in the sample, about a fifth were seen once. Cells sorted as Tregs were CD4+, CD25+ and CD127-/low. What was sequenced was Tregs sorted from a lymph node. The origin of the receptors is a female donor with breast cancer.

As for this clonotype: A single base separates this from a much larger clone, so it may be a read error. The chain joins TRBV27 to TRBJ2-7; 11 positions match TRBD1. Germline V gene lookup returns CDR1 MNHEY and CDR2 SMNVEV (reference sequence). The CDR3 spans 16 residues. The CDR3 coding sequence is TGTGCCAGCGGTTTAAGAGGAGGACAGGGGGCTCGGGAGCAGTACTTC. As protein: CASGLRGGQGAREQYF.

For this clonotype: The missing conserved phenylalanine or tryptophan at the end of this CDR3 makes a read error likely. The chain uses TRBV4-2 and TRBJ1-1, with no clear D. Between the trimmed V and J ends, which lost 3 bases and 3 bases, there was a span of 5 bases. This CDR3 is built from 12 residues. Germline CDR1 LGHNA, CDR2 YNFKEQ. As DNA, the CDR3 is TGTGCCAGCAGCCAGTTCGACACTGAAGCTTTCTCT. It translates to CASSQFDTEAFS.

This clonotype was seen only a few times. J is TRBJ2-1 and V is TRBV7-3; D possibly uses TRBD1 or TRBD2 (5 bases each). Germline V gene lookup returns CDR1 SGHTA and CDR2 FQGTGA. The V and J ends lost 5 bases and 5 bases respectively, with 16 bases between them. This CDR3 has 15 amino acids. This CDR3 is CASSRGDYLDNEQFF. The DNA for the CDR3 is TGTGCCAGCAGCCGGGGCGATTACCTTGACAATGAGCAGTTCTTC. Combining the CDR3 with reference TRBV7-3 and TRBJ2-1 gives the whole variable domain GAGVSQTPSNKVTEKGKYVELRCDPISGHTALYWYRQSLGQGPEFLIYFQGTGAADDSGLPNDRFFAVRPEGSVSTLKIQRTERGDSAVYLCASSRGDYLDNEQFFGPGTRLTVL.

For this clonotype: This may be a read error, as it is one base from a much larger clone. The V call is TRBV29-1, the J call TRBJ2-1; D is ambiguous. V lost 5 bases and J lost 6, with 14 bases in between. Germline loops: CDR1 SQVTM, CDR2 ANQGSEA. The length of the CDR3 is 13 residues. CDR3 nucleotide sequence: TGCAGCGTTCCCCGAAACGTATGCAATGAGCAGTTCTTC. This gives the protein CSVPRNVCNEQFF.

The genes are TRBV28 and TRBJ2-4; the match to TRBD2 covers 8 bases. The CDR3 is 14 residues long. The germline CDR1 and CDR2 sequences are MDHEN and SYDVKM. V lost 6 bases, J lost 8 bases, and 9 bases stayed unmatched. The CDR3 coding sequence is TGTGCCAGCAGGCCGGGGGGGATAGTAGACATTCAGTACTTC. It translates to CASRPGGIVDIQYF.

Regarding this clonotype: Given a much more abundant clone one base away, this may be a read error. The chain combines TRBV5-1 with TRBJ1-1; TRBD1 is a possible D gene (6 bases). The CDR3 sequence is 14 residues long. Germline values: CDR1 SGHRS, CDR2 YFSETQ. The CDR3 reads CTSSFTGQNTEAFF. CDR3 bases: TGCACCAGCAGCTTCACAGGGCAGAACACTGAAGCTTTCTTT. The whole variable domain, remainder taken from reference TRBV5-1 and TRBJ1-1, is KAGVTQTPRYLIKTRGQQVTLSCSPISGHRSVSWYQQTPGQGLQFLFEYFSETQRNKGNFPGRFSGRQFSNSRSEMNVSTLELGDSALYLCTSSFTGQNTEAFFGQGTRLTVV.

This clonotype was seen at least ten times. The rearrangement joins TRBV4-1 to TRBJ2-5; D is unclear. The germline V gene encodes CDR1 MGHRA and CDR2 YSYEKL. With 3 bases removed from V and 1 base from J, the gap between germline ends came to 12 bases. This CDR3 is 15 amino acids long. CDR3 coding DNA: TGCGCCAGCAGCCATCACGCGCAGGCCCAAGAGACCCAGTACTTC. As protein: CASSHHAQAQETQYF.

The sample holds many counts of this clonotype. The J gene is TRBJ1-1, the V gene TRBV20-1; maybe TRBD1 (6 bases). V lost 4 bases to trimming and J lost 0 bases, with 15 bases between them. This CDR3 comprises 15 residues. CDR1 and CDR2 from the germline V gene are DFQATT and SNEGSKA (reference sequence). CDR3 loop: CSAKLQGLMNTEAFF. The CDR3 DNA sequence: TGCAGTGCTAAATTACAGGGACTTATGAACACTGAAGCTTTCTTT.

In its sample, this clonotype was seen many times. The chain employs TRBV9 and TRBJ2-2, with 15 positions matching TRBD2. Trimming removed 3 bases from V and 3 bases from J; junction bases left unmatched: 6. The germline gives CDR1 SGDLS, CDR2 YYNGEE. The CDR3 sequence is 18 residues long. The DNA of the CDR3 is TGTGCCAGCAGCGAGGGACTAGCGGGAGGAGACGACACCGGGGAGCTGTTTTTT. This sequence encodes CASSEGLAGGDDTGELFF.

A remark on this clonotype: This may come from a read error, since a much larger clone is one base off. The rearrangement joins TRBV12-3 or TRBV12-4 to TRBJ2-5; TRBD1 agrees at 7 bases. The CDR3 covers 14 residues. The DNA for the CDR3 is TGTACCAGCAGTTCGACCGGGACAGAAGAGACCCAGTACTTC. Protein product: CTSSSTGTEETQYF.

This clonotype was picked up a small number of times. The chain has TRBV20-1 and TRBJ1-6; D is undetermined. Trimming took 5 bases from V and 7 from J, leaving 9 bases between them. The germline gives CDR1 DFQATT, CDR2 SNEGSKA (reference sequence). This CDR3 is built from 12 residues. CDR3: CSAPTPNSPLHF. The DNA for the CDR3 is TGCAGTGCTCCTACCCCGAATTCACCCCTCCACTTT.

On this clonotype: Compared with germline, one end of the junction differs, possibly owing to a read error. As DNA, the CDR3 is TGCGCCAGCAGATCCGGGACATCGTTAGGCGAGCAGCACTTC. Amino acids: CASRSGTSLGEQHF. The rearrangement joins TRBV5-1 to TRBJ2-7, with D tentatively TRBD1 (6 bases). Germline CDR1 is SGHRS and CDR2 is YFSETQ. The CDR3 contains 14 residues.

This clonotype came up many times. The genes are TRBV4-1 and TRBJ1-1; possible D gene TRBD1, 5 bases. V gave up 4 bases and J gave up 1 base, with 13 bases separating them. CDR3 length equals 15 residues. CDR1 and CDR2 (germline): MGHRA, YSYEKL. CDR3 residues: CASSPRQLGNTEAFF. The CDR3 nucleotides are TGCGCCAGCAGCCCACGACAGCTGGGGAACACTGAAGCTTTCTTT.

The sample holds a few counts of this clonotype. A much more abundant neighbour one base away suggests this may be a read error. Written as DNA, the CDR3 is TGCACCAGCAGCTTGTTGACAGACTCCTACGAGCAGTACTTC. Its translation is CTSSLLTDSYEQYF. The rearrangement joins TRBV5-1 to TRBJ2-7, with a weak D call TRBD1 (5 bases). The length of the CDR3 is 14 residues. In germline, CDR1 is SGHRS, CDR2 YFSETQ.